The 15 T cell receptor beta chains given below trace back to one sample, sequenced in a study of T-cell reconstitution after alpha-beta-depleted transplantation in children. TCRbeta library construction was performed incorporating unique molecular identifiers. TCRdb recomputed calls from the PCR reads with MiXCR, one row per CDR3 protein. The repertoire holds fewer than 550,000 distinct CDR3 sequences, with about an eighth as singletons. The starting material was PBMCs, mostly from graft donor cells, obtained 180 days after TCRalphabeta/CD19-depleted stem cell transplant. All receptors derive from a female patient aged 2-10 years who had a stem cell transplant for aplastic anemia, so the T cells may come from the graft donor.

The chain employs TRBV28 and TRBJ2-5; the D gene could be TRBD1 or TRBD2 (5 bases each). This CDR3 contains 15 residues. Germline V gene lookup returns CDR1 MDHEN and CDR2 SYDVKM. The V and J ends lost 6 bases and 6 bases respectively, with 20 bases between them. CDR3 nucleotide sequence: TGTGCCAGCAGCCCGCCGGGGCCCGGCGAGAAGACCCAGTACTTC. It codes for CASSPPGPGEKTQYF.

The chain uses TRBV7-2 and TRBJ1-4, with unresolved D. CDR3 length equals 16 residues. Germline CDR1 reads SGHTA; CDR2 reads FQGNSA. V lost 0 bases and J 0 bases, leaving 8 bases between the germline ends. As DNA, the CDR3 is TGTGCCAGCAGCTTAGCGTCTGGTACAACTAATGAAAAACTGTTTTTT. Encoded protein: CASSLASGTTNEKLFF. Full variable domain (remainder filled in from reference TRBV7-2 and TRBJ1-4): GAGVSQSPSNKVTEKGKDVELRCDPISGHTALYWYRQSLGQGLEFLIYFQGNSAPDKSGLPSDRFSAERTGGSVSTLTIQRTQQEDSAVYLCASSLASGTTNEKLFFGSGTQLSVL.

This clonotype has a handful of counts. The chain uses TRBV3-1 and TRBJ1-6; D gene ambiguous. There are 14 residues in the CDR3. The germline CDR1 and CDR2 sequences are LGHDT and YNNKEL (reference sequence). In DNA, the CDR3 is TGTGCTACCGGGCCTCGGTCCTATAATTCACCCCTCCACTTT. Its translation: CATGPRSYNSPLHF.

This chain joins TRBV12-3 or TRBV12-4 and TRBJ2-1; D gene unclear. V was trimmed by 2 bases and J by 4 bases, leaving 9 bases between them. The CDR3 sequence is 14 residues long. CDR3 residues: CASSLIRKYNEQFF. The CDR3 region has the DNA TGTGCCAGCAGTTTAATCCGGAAGTACAATGAGCAGTTCTTC.

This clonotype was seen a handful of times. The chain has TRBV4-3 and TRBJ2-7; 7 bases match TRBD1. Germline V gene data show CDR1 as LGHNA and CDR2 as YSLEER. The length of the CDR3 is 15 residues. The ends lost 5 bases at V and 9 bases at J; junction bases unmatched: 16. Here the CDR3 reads CASSTSGEGAFGQYV. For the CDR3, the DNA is TGCGCCAGCAGCACTTCCGGAGAGGGGGCCTTTGGGCAGTACGTC.

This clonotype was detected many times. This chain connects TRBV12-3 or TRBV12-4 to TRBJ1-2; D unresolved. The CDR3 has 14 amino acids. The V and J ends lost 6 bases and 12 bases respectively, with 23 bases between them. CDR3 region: CASSPQDGPFGDTF. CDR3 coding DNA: TGTGCCAGCAGCCCCCAGGACGGACCCTTTGGAGACACCTTC.

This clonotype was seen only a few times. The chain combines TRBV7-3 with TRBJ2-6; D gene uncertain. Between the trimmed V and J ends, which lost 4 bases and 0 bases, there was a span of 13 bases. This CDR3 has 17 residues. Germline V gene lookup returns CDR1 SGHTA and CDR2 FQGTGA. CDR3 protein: CASSSLAMDSGANVLTF. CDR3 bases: TGTGCCAGCAGCTCACTCGCCATGGACTCTGGGGCCAACGTCCTGACTTTC. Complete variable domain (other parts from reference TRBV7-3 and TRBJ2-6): GAGVSQTPSNKVTEKGKYVELRCDPISGHTALYWYRQSLGQGPEFLIYFQGTGAADDSGLPNDRFFAVRPEGSVSTLKIQRTERGDSAVYLCASSSLAMDSGANVLTFGAGSRLTVL.

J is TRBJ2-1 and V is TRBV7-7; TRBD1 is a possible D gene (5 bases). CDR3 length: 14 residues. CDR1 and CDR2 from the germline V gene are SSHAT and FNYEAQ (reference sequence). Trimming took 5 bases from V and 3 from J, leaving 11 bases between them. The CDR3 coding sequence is TGTGCCAGCAGCCCGGAACAGGACTACAATGAGCAGTTCTTC. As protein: CASSPEQDYNEQFF.

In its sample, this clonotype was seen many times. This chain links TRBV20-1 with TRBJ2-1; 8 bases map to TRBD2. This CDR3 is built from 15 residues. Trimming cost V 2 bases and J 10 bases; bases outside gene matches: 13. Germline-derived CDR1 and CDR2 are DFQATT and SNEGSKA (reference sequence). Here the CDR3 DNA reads TGCAGTGCTAGAAGCGGAGCTAGCGGGCGAAGGGAGCAGTTCTTC. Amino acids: CSARSGASGRREQFF.

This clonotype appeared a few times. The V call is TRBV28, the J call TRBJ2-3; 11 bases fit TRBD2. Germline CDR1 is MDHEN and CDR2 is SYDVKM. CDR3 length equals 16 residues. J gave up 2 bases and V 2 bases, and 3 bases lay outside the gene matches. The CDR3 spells CASSLRTSGFTDTQYF. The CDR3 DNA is TGTGCCAGCAGTTTAAGGACTAGCGGGTTCACAGATACGCAGTATTTT. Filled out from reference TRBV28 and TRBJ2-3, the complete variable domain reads DVKVTQSSRYLVKRTGEKVFLECVQDMDHENMFWYRQDPGLGLRLIYFSYDVKMKEKGDIPEGYSVSREKKERFSLILESASTNQTSMYLCASSLRTSGFTDTQYFGPGTRLTVL.

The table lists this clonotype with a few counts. The CDR3 DNA sequence: TGCGCCAGCAGGGGGCTAGCGGACCACAATGAGCAGTTCTTC. Translated: CASRGLADHNEQFF. This chain uses TRBV5-1 with TRBJ2-1; 7 bases are a match to TRBD2. Looked up from germline, CDR1 is SGHRS and CDR2 is YFSETQ. With 5 bases clipped from V and 5 bases from J, the junction kept 7 bases outside the gene matches. This CDR3 contains 14 residues.

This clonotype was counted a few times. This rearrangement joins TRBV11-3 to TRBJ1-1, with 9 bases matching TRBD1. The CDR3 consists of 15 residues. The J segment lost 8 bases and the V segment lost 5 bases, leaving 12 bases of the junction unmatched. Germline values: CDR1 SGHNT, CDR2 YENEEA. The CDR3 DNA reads TGTGCCAGCAGCCGTCCCGGGACAGGGCCTAAAGAAGCTTTCTTT. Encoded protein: CASSRPGTGPKEAFF.

The DNA for the CDR3 is TGTGCCAGCAGCCAAGGGACGTTGGGGACCGGGGAGCTGTTTTTT. It specifies CASSQGTLGTGELFF. This sequence joins TRBV2 and TRBJ2-2; D assignment may be TRBD1 or TRBD2 (5 bases each). Germline CDR1 reads SNHLY; CDR2 reads FYNNEI. With 6 bases removed from V and 5 bases from J, the gap between germline ends came to 16 bases. The CDR3 loop spans 15 amino acids.

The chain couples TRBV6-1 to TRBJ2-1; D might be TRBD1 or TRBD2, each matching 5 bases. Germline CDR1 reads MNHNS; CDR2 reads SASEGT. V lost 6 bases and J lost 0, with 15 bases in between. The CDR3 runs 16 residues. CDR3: CASRPGTTVSYNEQFF. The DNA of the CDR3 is TGTGCCAGCAGACCCGGGACCACCGTCTCCTACAATGAGCAGTTCTTC.

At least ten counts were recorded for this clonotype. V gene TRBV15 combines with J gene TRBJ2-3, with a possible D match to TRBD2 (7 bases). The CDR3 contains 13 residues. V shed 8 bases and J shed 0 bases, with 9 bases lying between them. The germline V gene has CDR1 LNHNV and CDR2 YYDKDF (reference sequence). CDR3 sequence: CATGGASTDTQYF. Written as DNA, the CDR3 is TGTGCCACCGGGGGGGCTAGCACAGATACGCAGTATTTT. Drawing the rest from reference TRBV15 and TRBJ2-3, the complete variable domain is DAMVIQNPRYQVTQFGKPVTLSCSQTLNHNVMYWYQQKSSQAPKLLFHYYDKDFNNEADTPDNFQSRRPNTSFCFLDIRSPGLGDTAMYLCATGGASTDTQYFGPGTRLTVL.